These T cell receptor beta chains were read from a single sample in a study of cytomegalovirus exposure and HLA in healthy donors. Method: immunoSEQ multiplex PCR; TCRdb's copy keeps in-frame clones and lacks some. The data show approximately 150,000 clones, with approximately 73% seen just once and 5.4% held by the top ten. Material: PBMCs. These TCRs come from a woman in her late teens or twenties in good health and CMV-seropositive. CDR3s include the opening cysteine and the closing phenylalanine or tryptophan. The D gene is left open where the match is weak. Clone size appears in some rows only: once, few, many, or a class for an expanded clone.

D gene: .; clone size: .; J gene: TRBJ2-3; V gene: TRBV5-1; CDR3 protein: CASSMGTSTDTQYF; CDR3 DNA: TGCGCCAGCAGCATGGGGACTAGCACAGATACGCAGTATTTT
D gene: TRBD1; clone size: .; J gene: TRBJ1-3; V gene: TRBV2; CDR3 protein: CASTLGQGPGNTIYF; CDR3 DNA: TGTGCCAGCACCCTTGGACAGGGACCTGGAAACACCATATATTTT
D gene: .; clone size: .; J gene: TRBJ2-3; V gene: TRBV15; CDR3 protein: CATSRDQGPSYTQYF; CDR3 DNA: TGTGCCACCAGCAGAGATCAGGGTCCCTCGTATACGCAGTATTTT
D gene: TRBD1; clone size: .; J gene: TRBJ2-7; V gene: TRBV4-3; CDR3 protein: CASSLDRGYEQYF; CDR3 DNA: TGCGCCAGCAGCCTCGACAGGGGTTACGAGCAGTACTTC
D gene: .; clone size: .; J gene: TRBJ2-7; V gene: TRBV2; CDR3 protein: CASSDPTGLYEQYF; CDR3 DNA: TGTGCCAGCAGTGACCCGACAGGCCTCTACGAGCAGTACTTC
D gene: .; clone size: .; J gene: TRBJ1-1; V gene: TRBV7-3; CDR3 protein: CASSSSMSTEAFF; CDR3 DNA: TGTGCCAGCAGCTCAAGTATGAGCACTGAAGCTTTCTTT
D gene: TRBD2; clone size: .; J gene: TRBJ2-1; V gene: TRBV4-1; CDR3 protein: CASSLAGGYNEQFF; CDR3 DNA: TGCGCCAGCAGCTTAGCGGGGGGATACAATGAGCAGTTCTTC
D gene: .; clone size: .; J gene: TRBJ2-2; V gene: TRBV2; CDR3 protein: CASSEGDWNTGELFF; CDR3 DNA: TGTGCCAGCAGTGAAGGGGACTGGAACACCGGGGAGCTGTTTTTT
D gene: .; clone size: .; J gene: TRBJ2-7; V gene: TRBV23-1; CDR3 protein: CASSQSFVAWAETYEQYF; CDR3 DNA: TGCGCCAGCAGTCAATCGTTCGTCGCGTGGGCAGAGACCTACGAGCAGTACTTC
D gene: .; clone size: .; J gene: TRBJ1-5; V gene: TRBV28; CDR3 protein: CASSLAREGGNQPQHF; CDR3 DNA: TGTGCCAGCAGTTTGGCACGCGAAGGGGGCAATCAGCCCCAGCATTTT
D gene: TRBD1; clone size: .; J gene: TRBJ1-2; V gene: TRBV29-1; CDR3 protein: CSGAGGPNYGYTF; CDR3 DNA: TGCAGCGGGGCAGGGGGTCCGAACTATGGCTACACCTTC
D gene: .; clone size: .; J gene: TRBJ1-2; V gene: TRBV9; CDR3 protein: CASTLRVGANYGYTF; CDR3 DNA: TGTGCCAGCACCTTAAGAGTGGGGGCGAACTATGGCTACACCTTC
D gene: .; clone size: .; J gene: TRBJ2-3; V gene: TRBV18; CDR3 protein: CASSPRESSSTDTQYF; CDR3 DNA: TGTGCCAGCTCACCACGGGAGTCTTCTAGCACAGATACGCAGTATTTT
D gene: TRBD2; clone size: .; J gene: TRBJ2-1; V gene: TRBV30; CDR3 protein: CAWRSTSGESNEQFF; CDR3 DNA: TGTGCCTGGAGGAGTACTAGCGGGGAAAGCAATGAGCAGTTCTTC
D gene: TRBD2; clone size: .; J gene: TRBJ2-1; V gene: TRBV18; CDR3 protein: CASSPPTSGGAVNEQFF; CDR3 DNA: TGTGCCAGCTCACCACCGACTAGCGGGGGGGCGGTGAATGAGCAGTTCTTC
D gene: TRBD1; clone size: .; J gene: TRBJ2-7; V gene: TRBV2; CDR3 protein: CASSVRGGGTGGFEQYF; CDR3 DNA: TGTGCCAGCAGTGTTCGAGGGGGGGGGACAGGGGGCTTCGAGCAGTACTTC
D gene: .; clone size: .; J gene: TRBJ1-2; V gene: TRBV7-9; CDR3 protein: CASSLGQNNYGYTF; CDR3 DNA: TGTGCCAGCAGCTTAGGCCAGAATAACTATGGCTACACCTTC
D gene: .; clone size: .; J gene: TRBJ2-7; V gene: TRBV27; CDR3 protein: CASSFDRNYEQYF; CDR3 DNA: TGTGCCAGCAGTTTCGACAGGAACTACGAGCAGTACTTC
D gene: TRBD1; clone size: .; J gene: TRBJ1-2; V gene: TRBV28; CDR3 protein: CASSPRDRGTYGYTF; CDR3 DNA: TGTGCCAGCAGTCCGAGGGACAGGGGCACCTATGGCTACACCTTC
D gene: TRBD1; clone size: few; J gene: TRBJ1-1; V gene: TRBV4-1; CDR3 protein: CASSQNTGGGTEAFF; CDR3 DNA: TGCGCCAGCAGCCAAAATACAGGGGGAGGCACTGAAGCTTTCTTT
D gene: .; clone size: .; J gene: TRBJ1-4; V gene: TRBV19; CDR3 protein: CASSIPGYPGEKLFF; CDR3 DNA: TGTGCCAGTAGTATTCCTGGTTATCCAGGCGAAAAACTGTTTTTT
D gene: .; clone size: .; J gene: TRBJ2-5; V gene: TRBV7-2; CDR3 protein: CASSLSIRETQYF; CDR3 DNA: TGTGCCAGCAGCTTAAGTATTCGGGAGACCCAGTACTTC
D gene: .; clone size: .; J gene: TRBJ2-2; V gene: TRBV18; CDR3 protein: CASSPGQNTGELFF; CDR3 DNA: TGTGCCAGCTCACCGGGACAGAACACCGGGGAGCTGTTTTTT
D gene: .; clone size: .; J gene: TRBJ2-1; V gene: TRBV6-1; CDR3 protein: CATVGGYEQFF; CDR3 DNA: TGTGCCACCGTCGGGGGATATGAGCAGTTCTTC
D gene: TRBD2; clone size: .; J gene: TRBJ2-3; V gene: TRBV2; CDR3 protein: CASNTGTSGGGTDTQYF; CDR3 DNA: TGTGCCAGCAACACGGGGACTAGCGGGGGAGGCACAGATACGCAGTATTTT
D gene: .; clone size: .; J gene: TRBJ1-2; V gene: TRBV5-4; CDR3 protein: CASSLSQNYGYTF; CDR3 DNA: TGTGCCAGCAGCTTGTCGCAGAACTATGGCTACACCTTC
D gene: .; clone size: .; J gene: TRBJ2-7; V gene: TRBV19; CDR3 protein: CASSTRQSYEQYF; CDR3 DNA: TGTGCCAGTAGTACACGACAGTCCTACGAGCAGTACTTC
D gene: TRBD1; clone size: few; J gene: TRBJ2-7; V gene: TRBV5-1; CDR3 protein: CASSWGTGSEQYF; CDR3 DNA: TGTGCCAGCAGCTGGGGGACAGGGAGCGAGCAGTACTTC
D gene: .; clone size: .; J gene: TRBJ2-6; V gene: TRBV4-3; CDR3 protein: CASSQSAGTGANVLTF; CDR3 DNA: TGCGCCAGCAGCCAGTCTGCGGGGACTGGGGCCAACGTCCTGACTTTC
D gene: .; clone size: .; J gene: TRBJ1-3; V gene: TRBV7-3; CDR3 protein: CASSLGPGNTIYF; CDR3 DNA: TGTGCCAGCAGCTTAGGCCCCGGAAACACCATATATTTT
D gene: .; clone size: .; J gene: TRBJ1-1; V gene: TRBV29-1; CDR3 protein: CSVEAGNTEAFF; CDR3 DNA: TGCAGCGTTGAAGCAGGGAACACTGAAGCTTTCTTT
D gene: .; clone size: .; J gene: TRBJ1-6; V gene: TRBV5-5; CDR3 protein: CASSQPAGRGALYNSPLHF; CDR3 DNA: TGTGCCAGCAGCCAACCCGCCGGGAGGGGGGCCCTCTATAATTCACCCCTCCACTTT
D gene: TRBD1; clone size: .; J gene: TRBJ1-6; V gene: TRBV30; CDR3 protein: CAWSSGQVNSPLHF; CDR3 DNA: TGTGCCTGGAGTTCGGGACAGGTTAATTCACCCCTCCACTTT
D gene: .; clone size: .; J gene: TRBJ2-3; V gene: TRBV5-4; CDR3 protein: CASSLGLLQNKDTQYF; CDR3 DNA: TGTGCCAGCAGCCTGGGACTCCTCCAAAACAAAGATACGCAGTATTTT
D gene: .; clone size: many; J gene: TRBJ1-6; V gene: TRBV15; CDR3 protein: CATSRDQASLHF; CDR3 DNA: TGTGCCACCAGCAGAGACCAAGCATCCCTCCACTTT
D gene: TRBD2; clone size: .; J gene: TRBJ2-5; V gene: TRBV7-7; CDR3 protein: CASSFSGGYQETQYF; CDR3 DNA: TGTGCTAGCAGCTTTAGCGGGGGGTACCAAGAGACCCAGTACTTC
D gene: .; clone size: .; J gene: TRBJ1-2; V gene: TRBV29-1; CDR3 protein: CSIDPDSYYGYTF; CDR3 DNA: TGCAGCATTGACCCGGACAGCTACTATGGCTACACCTTC
D gene: .; clone size: few; J gene: TRBJ2-3; V gene: TRBV7-7; CDR3 protein: CASSFGETDTQYF; CDR3 DNA: TGTGCTAGCAGCTTCGGGGAAACAGATACGCAGTATTTT
D gene: .; clone size: .; J gene: TRBJ2-3; V gene: TRBV6-1; CDR3 protein: CASSDPQGLSTDTQYF; CDR3 DNA: TGTGCCAGCAGTGATCCCCAGGGGCTAAGCACAGATACGCAGTATTTT
D gene: TRBD1; clone size: .; J gene: TRBJ2-7; V gene: TRBV7-8; CDR3 protein: CASSLLDREAYYEQYF; CDR3 DNA: TGTGCCAGCAGCTTGCTGGACAGGGAAGCTTACTACGAGCAGTACTTC
D gene: TRBD2; clone size: .; J gene: TRBJ2-3; V gene: TRBV9; CDR3 protein: CASSVGWARGDFPDTQYF; CDR3 DNA: TGTGCCAGCAGCGTAGGATGGGCGCGGGGGGACTTTCCAGATACGCAGTATTTT
D gene: .; clone size: once; J gene: TRBJ2-1; V gene: TRBV27; CDR3 protein: CASSSQGLEQFF; CDR3 DNA: TGTGCCAGCAGTTCCCAGGGGCTCGAGCAGTTCTTC
D gene: .; clone size: .; J gene: TRBJ1-2; V gene: TRBV7-9; CDR3 protein: CASSLSTDRLNYGYTF; CDR3 DNA: TGTGCCAGCAGCTTAAGCACCGACAGGTTAAACTATGGCTACACCTTC
D gene: .; clone size: .; J gene: TRBJ2-2; V gene: TRBV2; CDR3 protein: CASSERGRSNTGELFF; CDR3 DNA: TGTGCCAGCAGTGAAAGGGGGAGATCGAACACCGGGGAGCTGTTTTTT
D gene: TRBD2; clone size: once; J gene: TRBJ2-1; V gene: TRBV5-1; CDR3 protein: CASSLTSGGVYNEQFF; CDR3 DNA: TGCGCCAGCAGCTTAACTAGCGGGGGGGTTTACAATGAGCAGTTCTTC
D gene: .; clone size: .; J gene: TRBJ1-4; V gene: TRBV4-1; CDR3 protein: CASSQEGGVKLFF; CDR3 DNA: TGCGCCAGCAGCCAAGAGGGGGGTGTAAAACTGTTTTTT
D gene: TRBD1; clone size: .; J gene: TRBJ1-5; V gene: TRBV5-8; CDR3 protein: CASSWGQGNQPQHF; CDR3 DNA: TGTGCCAGCAGCTGGGGACAGGGGAATCAGCCCCAGCATTTT
D gene: .; clone size: .; J gene: TRBJ2-1; V gene: TRBV7-8; CDR3 protein: CASSDKGFTYNEQFF; CDR3 DNA: TGTGCCAGCAGTGATAAGGGGTTCACCTACAATGAGCAGTTCTTC
D gene: TRBD2; clone size: .; J gene: TRBJ2-2; V gene: TRBV4-3; CDR3 protein: CASSQASGATGELFF; CDR3 DNA: TGCGCCAGCAGCCAAGCTAGCGGGGCTACCGGGGAGCTGTTTTTT